This is a list of T cell receptor beta chains from one sample in a study of T cells after yellow fever vaccination. TCRdb reanalysed the 5' RACE reads using MiXCR and keeps one entry per CDR3 protein. The repertoire has tens of thousands of distinct CDR3 sequences, approximately 6.5% of them found once; the top ten carry 30% to 45%. The sequencing used CD8+ T cells sorted from PBMCs, collected about 5 days after the first yellow fever vaccination. The source of these receptors is a man aged 18-30 years who received the YFV17D yellow fever vaccine. The CDR3 runs from the conserved cysteine through the conserved F or W. The order of the fields is V gene, J gene, CDR3 protein.

>TRBV4-1|TRBJ2-5
CASSQGRGGGETQYF
>TRBV4-1|TRBJ2-1
CASSQQGQQFF
>TRBV20-1|TRBJ1-1
CSALQGNTEAFF
>TRBV4-1|TRBJ2-1
CASSQGGNEQFF
>TRBV11-3|TRBJ2-7
CASSFRGIDEQYF
>TRBV4-3|TRBJ2-5
CASSRSSASQETQYF
>TRBV7-7|TRBJ2-1
CASSPPGGSYNEQFF
>TRBV7-6|TRBJ2-2
CASSLDRSPYTGELFF
>TRBV4-3|TRBJ2-7
CASSQDTGTEQYF
>TRBV7-8|TRBJ2-1
CASSLWLDNEQFF
>TRBV4-1|TRBJ2-7
CASSRGGGTWEQYF
>TRBV28|TRBJ2-1
CASSLQIIRTGQGRNYNEQFF
>TRBV12-3/TRBV12-4|TRBJ1-1
CASSYTQGYTEAFF
>TRBV30|TRBJ2-7
CAWSSYRVPYEQYF
>TRBV11-2|TRBJ1-1
CASSLVRDTRTEAFF
>TRBV4-1|TRBJ1-5
CASSQVRGNSNQPQHF
>TRBV9|TRBJ2-1
CASSVERGSYNEQFF
>TRBV4-1|TRBJ2-6
CASKDISSGANVLTF
>TRBV24-1|TRBJ1-1
CATSDLRGTEAFF
>TRBV3-1|TRBJ2-6
CASSPLAWTDKTGANVLTF
>TRBV21-1|TRBJ1-1
CASYQPRSGSNTEAFF
>TRBV10-3|TRBJ1-3
CAISEPGQFSGNTIYF
>TRBV20-1|TRBJ1-1
CSASPSDLNTEAFF
>TRBV7-9|TRBJ1-2
CASTPDRNYGYTF
>TRBV29-1|TRBJ2-1
CSVELEGTEQFF
>TRBV4-3|TRBJ1-2
CASSQAGGYGYTF
>TRBV2|TRBJ1-6
CASREDRAANSPLHF
>TRBV5-4|TRBJ2-3
CASTPAGSLTDTQYF
>TRBV5-1|TRBJ1-1
CASSLKSIDIRVNTEAFF
>TRBV16|TRBJ1-1
CASSQRDSRSSGNTEAFF
>TRBV27|TRBJ2-3
CASSAPGWGTDTQYF
>TRBV5-1|TRBJ2-3
CASSSGGFGTQYF
>TRBV5-6|TRBJ2-5
CASSETQEYQETQYF
>TRBV4-1|TRBJ2-1
CASSQDRAAGSSYNEQFF
>TRBV7-2|TRBJ2-6
CASSLATGANVLTF
>TRBV5-4|TRBJ2-5
CASSLAGTGFEETQYF
>TRBV11-2|TRBJ2-3
CASSFGPRVTDTQYF
>TRBV7-9|TRBJ2-1
CASSFNEQFF
>TRBV3-1|TRBJ1-1
CASSPGFGFNTEAFF
>TRBV5-1|TRBJ2-1
CASSLGQGLDEQFF
>TRBV5-1|TRBJ2-1
CASSFFDRGDNEQFF